The sequence of this T cell receptor (beta chain) was determined in a study of T-cell reconstitution after alpha-beta-depleted transplantation in children. Study findings and constraints: Surviving recipient T cells and thymic progenitors produced the high day-60 TCRbeta diversity seen in some patients. As was reported, about two months after transplant, alpha-beta T cells came from several hundred expanded graft clones. T cells produced anew were the main source of T-cell counts and diversity one year after transplant.

Of note for this clonotype: Its antigen is unknown.

Germline-derived CDR1 and CDR2 are LNHDA and SQIVND (reference sequence). The CDR3 sequence is 12 residues long. With 0 bases removed from V and 1 base from J, the gap between germline ends came to 0 bases. Using unique molecular identifiers, the investigators prepared the TCRbeta library. In TCRdb, the PCR reads were re-called with MiXCR into one record per CDR3 protein. The table records roughly 240,000 distinct CDR3 sequences, under 9.5% of them present only once. The genes are TRBV19 and TRBJ2-5; no reliable D call. The clonotype originates from a male patient aged 10 to 17 who had a stem cell transplant for acute lymphoblastic leukemia, so the T cells may come from the graft donor. The specimen was PBMCs, mostly from graft donor cells, collected 180 days after TCRalphabeta/CD19-depleted stem cell transplant. CDR3 DNA: TGTGCCAGTAGTATAGACCAAGAGACCCAGTACTTC. Translated: CASSIDQETQYF.